This T cell receptor beta chain was recovered during a study of blood T cells in healthy people across ages. In its sample, this clonotype was seen a few times. Trimming left V 6 bases short and J 3 bases short, with 15 bases between. The CDR3 spans 13 residues. Per germline, CDR1 DFQATT and CDR2 SNEGSKA (reference sequence). Total RNA was extracted at no less than 5 micrograms per sample. For the second PCR, which ran for roughly 6 to 12 cycles, a sample-barcoded 5' primer and a J-beta primer mix were used. TCRdb redid the calling of the 5' RACE reads with MiXCR, one entry per CDR3 protein. Among over 700,000 distinct CDR3 sequences listed, roughly 25% were seen once. The sample was also linked to a second study, of T cells of mothers and their children.

The rearrangement uses TRBV20-1 and TRBJ2-7; D might be TRBD2 (6 bases). The sequence came from a boy aged 5 to 17 in good health. The sample consisted of blood. The CDR3 loop reads CSAPKGSGYEQYF. The CDR3 DNA reads as TGCAGTGCCCCTAAAGGTAGCGGCTACGAGCAGTACTTC.